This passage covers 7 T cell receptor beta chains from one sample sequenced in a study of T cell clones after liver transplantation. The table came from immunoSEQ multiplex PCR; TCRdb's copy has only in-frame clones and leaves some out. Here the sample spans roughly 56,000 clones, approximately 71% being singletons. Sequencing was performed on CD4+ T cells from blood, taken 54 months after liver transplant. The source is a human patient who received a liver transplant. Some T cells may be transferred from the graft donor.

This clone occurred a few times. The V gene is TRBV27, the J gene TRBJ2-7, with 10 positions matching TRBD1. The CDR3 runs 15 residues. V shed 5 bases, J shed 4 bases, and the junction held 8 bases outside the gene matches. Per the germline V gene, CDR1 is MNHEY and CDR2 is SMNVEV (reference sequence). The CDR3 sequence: CASSASRDRGYEQYF. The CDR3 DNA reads TGTGCCAGCAGTGCCTCCAGGGACAGGGGATACGAGCAGTACTTC.

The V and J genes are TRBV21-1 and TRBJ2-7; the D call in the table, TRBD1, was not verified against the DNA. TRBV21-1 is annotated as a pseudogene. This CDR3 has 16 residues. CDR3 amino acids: CASSKVDRSPPYEQYF. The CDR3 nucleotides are TGTGCCAGCAGCAAAGTAGACAGGTCACCTCCCTACGAGCAGTACTTC.

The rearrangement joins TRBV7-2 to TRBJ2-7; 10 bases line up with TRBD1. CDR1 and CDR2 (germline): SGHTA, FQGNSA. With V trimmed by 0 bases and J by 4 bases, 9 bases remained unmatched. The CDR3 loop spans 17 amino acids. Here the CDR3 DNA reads TGTGCCAGCAGCTTAGCGACGACCGGGACAGGGGAGTACGAGCAGTACTTC. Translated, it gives CASSLATTGTGEYEQYF.

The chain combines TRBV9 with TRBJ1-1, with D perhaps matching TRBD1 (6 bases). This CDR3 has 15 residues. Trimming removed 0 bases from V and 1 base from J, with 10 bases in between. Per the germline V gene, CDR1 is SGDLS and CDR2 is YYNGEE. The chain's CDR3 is CASSVVGRGNTEAFF. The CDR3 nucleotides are TGTGCCAGCAGCGTAGTAGGCAGGGGGAACACTGAAGCTTTCTTT.

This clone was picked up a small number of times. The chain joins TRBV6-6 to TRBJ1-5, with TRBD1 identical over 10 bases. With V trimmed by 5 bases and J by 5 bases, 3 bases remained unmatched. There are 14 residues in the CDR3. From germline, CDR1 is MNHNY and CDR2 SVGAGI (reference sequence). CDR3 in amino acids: CASSGTGDYQPQHF. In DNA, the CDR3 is TGTGCCAGCAGTGGGACAGGGGATTATCAGCCCCAGCATTTT.

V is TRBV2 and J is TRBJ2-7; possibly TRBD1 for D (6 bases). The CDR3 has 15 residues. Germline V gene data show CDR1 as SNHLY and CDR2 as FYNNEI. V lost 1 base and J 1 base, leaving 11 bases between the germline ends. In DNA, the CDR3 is TGTGCCAGCAGTGAAGTGGGGGCATGGTCCTACGAGCAGTACTTC. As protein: CASSEVGAWSYEQYF.

CDR3 DNA: TGCGCCAGCAGCCAAGAGGCAGCCCTAGGCATTCAGTACTTC. Translation gives CASSQEAALGIQYF. The gene calls are TRBV4-1 and TRBJ2-4; D remains unclear. There are 14 residues in the CDR3. V was cut by 0 bases and J by 9 bases, with 12 bases left in between. Per germline, CDR1 MGHRA and CDR2 YSYEKL.